This T cell receptor (beta chain) is from a study of identical twins. Study-level results: Excess sharing by twins proved weaker in beta out-of-frame sequences.

TCRdb ran MiXCR on the 5' RACE reads and lists one entry per CDR3 protein. The table records under 900,000 distinct CDR3 sequences, around an eighth of them present only once. Trimming took 4 bases from V and 10 from J; bases not matched to a gene: 10. CDR1 and CDR2 from the germline V gene are SGHRS and YFSETQ. This CDR3 has 15 amino acids. This clonotype was observed a handful of times. Its antigen is currently unknown. These data were also filed under a second study, of yellow fever vaccine responses in identical twins.

Specimen: PBMCs. The clonotype was recovered from a young woman in good health. V is TRBV5-1 and J is TRBJ2-1; 11 nucleotides agree with TRBD2. CDR3 coding DNA: TGCGCCAGCAGCCTTAGCGGGGGGGCCGTGGGAGAGCAGTTCTTC. Residues: CASSLSGGAVGEQFF. The full variable domain, rest sourced from reference TRBV5-1 and TRBJ2-1, is KAGVTQTPRYLIKTRGQQVTLSCSPISGHRSVSWYQQTPGQGLQFLFEYFSETQRNKGNFPGRFSGRQFSNSRSEMNVSTLELGDSALYLCASSLSGGAVGEQFFGPGTRLTVL.